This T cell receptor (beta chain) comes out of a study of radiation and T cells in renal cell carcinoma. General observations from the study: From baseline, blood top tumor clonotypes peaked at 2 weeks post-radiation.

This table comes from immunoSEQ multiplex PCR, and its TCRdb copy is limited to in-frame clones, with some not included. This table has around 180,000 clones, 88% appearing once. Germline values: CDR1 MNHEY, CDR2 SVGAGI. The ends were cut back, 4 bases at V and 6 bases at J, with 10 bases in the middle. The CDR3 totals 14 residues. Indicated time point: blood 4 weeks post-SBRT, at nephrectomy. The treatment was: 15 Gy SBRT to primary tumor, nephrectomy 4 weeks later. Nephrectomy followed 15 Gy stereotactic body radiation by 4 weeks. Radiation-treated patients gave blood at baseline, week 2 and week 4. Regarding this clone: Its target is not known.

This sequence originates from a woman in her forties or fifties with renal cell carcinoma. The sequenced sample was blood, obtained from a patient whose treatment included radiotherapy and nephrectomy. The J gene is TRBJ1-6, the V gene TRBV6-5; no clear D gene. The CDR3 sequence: CASSFGLFNSPLHF. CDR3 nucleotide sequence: TGTGCCAGCAGTTTTGGGCTTTTTAATTCACCCCTCCACTTT.